Shown below are 26 T cell receptor beta chains from a single sample sequenced in a study of response to subunit inactivated influenza vaccine. TCRdb called the RT-PCR reads again in MiXCR, with one record for every CDR3 protein. This table has 150,000 or so distinct CDR3 sequences, over 8.5% appearing once. The material was CD8+ T cells sorted from PBMCs, obtained around 25 months after vaccination. The receptors here all came from a man aged 50-75 years who received an inactivated influenza vaccine.

The chain carries TRBV12-3 or TRBV12-4 and TRBJ2-1, with TRBD2 identical over 8 bases. V lost 5 bases, J lost 7 bases, and 4 bases stayed unmatched. The length of the CDR3 is 13 residues. For the CDR3, the DNA is TGTGCCAGCAGTGGGACTAGACGAAATGAGCAGTTCTTC. Its protein is CASSGTRRNEQFF.

This clonotype was seen many times. The rearrangement joins TRBV4-1 to TRBJ2-7; 9 bases fit TRBD1. The CDR3 totals 15 residues. Trimming took 3 bases from V and 2 from J; bases not matched to a gene: 5. Germline values: CDR1 MGHRA, CDR2 YSYEKL. In DNA, the CDR3 is TGCGCCAGCAGCCAGGGATGGACAGGGGCCTACGAGCAGTACTTC. It yields the protein CASSQGWTGAYEQYF.

This clonotype turned up a few times. This chain joins TRBV24-1 and TRBJ2-5; D remains unclear. The germline V and J ends were trimmed by 4 bases and 1 base, with 15 bases remaining between them. CDR3 length equals 16 residues. CDR1 is KGHDR and CDR2 is SFDVKD in the germline V gene. The CDR3 reads CATSDPGEVVQETQYF. CDR3 coding DNA: TGTGCCACCAGTGACCCAGGAGAGGTCGTCCAAGAGACCCAGTACTTC.

This clonotype occurred a few times. This chain uses TRBV4-1 with TRBJ2-7; TRBD1 is a possible D gene (6 bases). Germline-derived CDR1 and CDR2 are MGHRA and YSYEKL. V lost 1 base, J lost 3 bases, and 10 bases lay in between. The CDR3 totals 14 residues. CDR3 in amino acids: CASSQVSQGYEQYF. The CDR3 DNA is TGCGCCAGCAGCCAAGTATCACAGGGCTACGAGCAGTACTTC.

This clonotype was detected many times. The chain combines TRBV9 with TRBJ2-1; 10 bases match TRBD2. CDR3 length equals 16 residues. V was pared by 3 bases and J by 0 bases, with 3 bases of the junction left unmatched. From germline, CDR1 is SGDLS and CDR2 YYNGEE. This CDR3 is CASSGLAGGSYNEQFF. The CDR3 region has the DNA TGTGCCAGCAGCGGGTTAGCGGGAGGCTCCTACAATGAGCAGTTCTTC.

The chain employs TRBV13 and TRBJ1-1; D not resolved. Trimming removed 5 bases from V and 0 bases from J, with 10 bases in between. Germline V gene sequence: CDR1 PRHDT, CDR2 FYEKMQ (reference sequence). The length of the CDR3 is 14 residues. The CDR3 protein is CASSQGSLNTEAFF. The CDR3, as DNA: TGTGCCAGCAGCCAAGGGAGTTTGAACACTGAAGCTTTCTTT.

This chain connects TRBV2 to TRBJ2-7, with TRBD1 identical over 8 bases. Germline CDR1 is SNHLY and CDR2 is FYNNEI. Trimming took 6 bases from V and 2 from J; bases not matched to a gene: 9. The CDR3 runs to 15 residues. CDR3 amino acids: CASRAGTGSTYEQYF. The CDR3 nucleotides are TGTGCCAGCAGGGCCGGGACAGGCTCAACCTACGAGCAGTACTTC.

This clonotype was counted between two and nine times. The chain uses TRBV24-1 and TRBJ2-3, with a tentative D call TRBD1 (6 bases). Between the trimmed V and J ends, which lost 6 bases and 3 bases, there was a span of 9 bases. The CDR3 has 13 amino acids. The germline V gene encodes CDR1 KGHDR and CDR2 SFDVKD. The CDR3 loop is CATSSGQTDTQYF. DNA for the CDR3: TGTGCCACCAGTTCCGGACAGACAGATACGCAGTATTTT.

This clonotype was observed at least ten times. The chain employs TRBV7-9 and TRBJ2-7; D gene ambiguous. Per the germline V gene, CDR1 is SEHNR and CDR2 is FQNEAQ (reference sequence). V dropped 5 bases and J dropped 3 bases, with 5 bases sitting between them. CDR3 size: 11 residues. CDR3 amino acids: CASSTDYEQYF. CDR3 bases: TGTGCCAGCAGCACCGACTACGAGCAGTACTTC. The complete variable domain, with remaining parts taken from reference TRBV7-9 and TRBJ2-7, reads DTGVSQNPRHKITKRGQNVTFRCDPISEHNRLYWYRQTLGQGPEFLTYFQNEAQLEKSRLLSDRFSAERPKGSFSTLEIQRTEQGDSAMYLCASSTDYEQYFGPGTRLTVT.

This clonotype was counted many times. The chain combines TRBV12-3 or TRBV12-4 with TRBJ2-7; D remains ambiguous. Trimming took off 1 base at V and 2 bases at J, with 9 bases between the two ends. The CDR3 is 14 amino acids. The CDR3 sequence is CASSLGASTYEQYF. CDR3 nucleotides: TGTGCCAGCAGTTTAGGTGCCTCAACCTACGAGCAGTACTTC.

The chain couples TRBV29-1 to TRBJ2-1; 8 nucleotides match TRBD2. Germline lookup yields CDR1 SQVTM and CDR2 ANQGSEA. V lost 6 bases, J lost 4 bases, and 8 bases stayed unmatched. The CDR3 has 14 amino acids. The CDR3 nucleotides read TGCAGCGTCGGAACTAGCGGACCGTACAATGAGCAGTTCTTC. It is translated as CSVGTSGPYNEQFF.

The J gene is TRBJ1-5, the V gene TRBV6-2 or TRBV6-3; D gene uncertain. Deletions cut 3 bases from V and 0 bases from J, with 6 bases between. This CDR3 comprises 14 residues. Germline CDR1 is MNHEY and CDR2 is SVGEGT. This CDR3 is CASSYLGSNQPQHF. The CDR3 nucleotides are TGTGCCAGCAGTTATTTGGGTAGCAATCAGCCCCAGCATTTT.

The chain is built from TRBV4-3 and TRBJ2-2; no clear D gene. V was shortened by 4 bases and J by 0 bases, with 9 bases between the two germline ends. From germline, CDR1 is LGHNA and CDR2 YSLEER. The CDR3 runs to 15 residues. This chain's CDR3 is CASSPVGANTGELFF. The CDR3 bases are TGCGCCAGCAGCCCCGTTGGGGCGAACACCGGGGAGCTGTTTTTT.

This clonotype occurred a few times. The chain employs TRBV12-3 or TRBV12-4 and TRBJ2-3, with 9 bases identical to TRBD2. There are 16 residues in the CDR3. V was clipped by 7 bases and J by 5 bases; unmatched bases: 13. The CDR3 DNA reads TGTGCCAGCACCCCTTTAGGCGGGGGGGCCTTAGATACGCAGTATTTT. Encoded protein: CASTPLGGGALDTQYF.

This clonotype appeared many times. The rearrangement joins TRBV12-5 to TRBJ1-5; 8 bases are a match to TRBD1. CDR1 LGHNT and CDR2 FRNRAP come from the germline V gene. With V trimmed by 3 bases and J by 6 bases, 16 bases remained unmatched. CDR3 length equals 18 residues. CDR3 nucleotides: TGTGCTAGTGGTTTCGGGTCCCCCCGGGACAGGCACGGTCAGCCCCAGCATTTT. Translating gives CASGFGSPRDRHGQPQHF. The full variable domain, in which reference TRBV12-5 and TRBJ1-5 provide the parts outside the CDR3, is DARVTQTPRHKVTEMGQEVTMRCQPILGHNTVFWYRQTMMQGLELLAYFRNRAPLDDSGMPKDRFSAEMPDATLATLKIQPSEPRDSAVYFCASGFGSPRDRHGQPQHFGDGTRLSIL.

This clonotype occurred many times. The chain is built from TRBV5-1 and TRBJ2-5; 10 nucleotides align to TRBD1. Looked up from germline, CDR1 is SGHRS and CDR2 is YFSETQ. The CDR3 is made up of 14 amino acids. V trimming: 4 bases; J trimming: 5 bases; junction bases outside the gene matches: 5. The CDR3 DNA reads as TGCGCCAGCAGCGAGGACAGGGGGAGCGAGACCCAGTACTTC. It specifies CASSEDRGSETQYF.

CDR3 bases: TGTGCCACCAGCGCTAATGGGGGCGGGAACACCGGGGAGCTGTTTTTT. Translating it yields CATSANGGGNTGELFF. The chain employs TRBV15 and TRBJ2-2, with TRBD1 as a possible D gene (6 bases). V lost 5 bases and J lost 1, with 14 bases in between. Germline assignment: CDR1 LNHNV and CDR2 YYDKDF (reference sequence). The CDR3 is 16 amino acids.

This clonotype was counted only a few times. This chain joins TRBV29-1 and TRBJ2-7, with D perhaps assigned TRBD1 or TRBD2 (5 bases each). Trimming cost V 1 base and J 3 bases, with 10 bases left between them. The CDR3 runs to 13 residues. Looked up from germline, CDR1 is SQVTM and CDR2 is ANQGSEA. CDR3 bases: TGCAGCGTTGAAGGGGGGACGGACTACGAGCAGTACTTC. This encodes CSVEGGTDYEQYF.

This clonotype was seen a handful of times. This chain joins TRBV7-9 and TRBJ2-3; D may be TRBD2 (7 bases). The V end was cut by 0 bases, the J end by 5 bases, with 12 bases between. The V gene's germline CDR1 is SEHNR and CDR2 FQNEAQ (reference sequence). The CDR3 has 15 amino acids. In DNA, the CDR3 is TGTGCCAGCAGCTTAGCGGGGGGGCCGATAGATACGCAGTATTTT. Amino acid sequence: CASSLAGGPIDTQYF.

The chain uses TRBV7-9 and TRBJ2-5; D unclear. Trimming stripped 4 bases from V and 7 bases from J, with 7 bases between. Germline V gene lookup returns CDR1 SEHNR and CDR2 FQNEAQ (reference sequence). The CDR3 consists of 11 residues. This CDR3 reads CASSSPGTQYF. CDR3 bases: TGTGCCAGCAGCTCCCCGGGGACCCAGTACTTC.

This clonotype showed up just a few times. This chain joins TRBV29-1 and TRBJ2-6; D is possibly TRBD2 (5 bases). CDR3 size: 12 residues. The germline V gene has CDR1 SQVTM and CDR2 ANQGSEA. V lost 5 bases to trimming and J lost 4 bases, with 6 bases between them. The CDR3 loop is CSVREGANVLTF. As DNA, the CDR3 is TGCAGCGTTAGGGAGGGGGCCAACGTCCTGACTTTC.

This clonotype has only a few counts. The chain is built from TRBV29-1 and TRBJ2-7, with 9 bases that match TRBD1. Germline trimming cut 2 bases from V and 3 bases from J; bases unmatched to any gene: 8. There are 15 residues in the CDR3. CDR1 is SQVTM, CDR2 ANQGSEA, per germline. CDR3 in amino acids: CSVESRGQGDYEQYF. The CDR3 coding sequence is TGCAGCGTTGAAAGTAGGGGACAGGGTGACTACGAGCAGTACTTC.

This clonotype came up many times. This chain uses TRBV29-1 with TRBJ2-2; a weak D match, TRBD2 (5 bases). The CDR3 extends over 12 amino acids. V dropped 6 bases and J dropped 4 bases, with 9 bases sitting between them. From germline, CDR1 is SQVTM and CDR2 ANQGSEA. The CDR3 DNA follows: TGCAGCGTCCGTGAGGGCACCGGGGAGCTGTTTTTT. Translation: CSVREGTGELFF.

This clonotype was seen only a few times. This chain links TRBV6-5 with TRBJ2-3; either TRBD1 or TRBD2 may supply D (6 bases each). The CDR3 has 15 residues. With 0 bases removed from V and 3 bases from J, the gap between germline ends came to 10 bases. Germline CDR1 is MNHEY and CDR2 is SVGAGI. The CDR3, as DNA: TGTGCCAGCAGTTACTCTGGGGGGCTGACAGATACGCAGTATTTT. This encodes CASSYSGGLTDTQYF.

The sample holds many counts of this clonotype. J is TRBJ2-3 and V is TRBV7-2, with 9 bases identical to TRBD2. J gave up 3 bases and V 3 bases, and 4 bases lay outside the gene matches. The V gene's germline CDR1 is SGHTA and CDR2 FQGNSA. The CDR3 spans 15 residues. The CDR3 sequence: CASSLRGGGTDTQYF. The CDR3 nucleotides read TGTGCCAGCAGCTTGCGGGGGGGCGGGACAGATACGCAGTATTTT.

This clonotype was observed at least ten times. The J gene is TRBJ2-2, the V gene TRBV7-9; no clear D. V was pared by 7 bases and J by 5 bases, with 11 bases between. This CDR3 is built from 13 residues. Per the germline V gene, CDR1 is SEHNR and CDR2 is FQNEAQ (reference sequence). This chain's CDR3 is CASTPSGTGELFF. DNA of the CDR3: TGTGCCAGCACCCCTAGTGGTACCGGGGAGCTGTTTTTT.